Shown below are 16 T cell receptor beta chains from a single sample sequenced in a study of long-term antiretroviral therapy in people with HIV. An immunoSEQ assay, version v3.0, was performed at survey level. The assay was immunoSEQ multiplex PCR, and TCRdb's table has in-frame clones only and misses some. The repertoire has roughly 23,000 clones, around 85% of them found once; the top ten carry about 7.2%. Sequences were derived from unsorted PBMCs, sampled 1.5 years after starting antiretroviral therapy. The receptors stem from a man aged 25-45 years with HIV.

The V call is TRBV4-3, the J call TRBJ2-7; TRBD2 agrees at 7 bases. Germline lookup yields CDR1 LGHNA and CDR2 YSLEER. The CDR3 totals 14 residues. The V gene end was trimmed by 1 base and the J gene end by 6 bases; junction bases not matched to a gene: 6. The CDR3 nucleotides are TGCGCCAGCAGCCAAGGCGGGAGTTATTCCGAGCAGTACTTC. Its protein product is CASSQGGSYSEQYF.

This clone turned up a few times. The rearrangement joins TRBV28 to TRBJ1-3; tentative D call: TRBD1 (5 bases). The CDR3 is made up of 14 amino acids. Trimming took 3 bases from V and 2 from J, leaving 8 bases between them. Germline values: CDR1 MDHEN, CDR2 SYDVKM. The CDR3 loop reads CASSLPTAGNTIYF. The CDR3 DNA reads TGTGCCAGCAGTTTGCCGACAGCTGGAAACACCATATATTTT.

This sequence joins TRBV11-2 and TRBJ2-2; weak D call: TRBD1 (8 bases). The ends were cut back, 4 bases at V and 2 bases at J, with 17 bases in the middle. Germline lookup yields CDR1 SGHAT and CDR2 FQNNGV. The CDR3 spans 17 residues. The CDR3 DNA sequence: TGTGCCAGCAGCTCCGACAGGGGAGGGCTAAACACCGGGGAGCTGTTTTTT. The encoded protein is CASSSDRGGLNTGELFF.

This clone has a single count. This sequence joins TRBV5-1 and TRBJ2-7; D is uncertain. The CDR3 length is 13 residues. The V gene's germline CDR1 is SGHRS and CDR2 YFSETQ. Trimming pared 0 bases from V and 4 bases from J, leaving 8 bases between. The CDR3 loop reads CASSLGQRYEQYF. The CDR3 coding sequence is TGCGCCAGCAGCTTGGGGCAGAGGTACGAGCAGTACTTC.

CDR3 DNA: TGTGCCAGCAGTGGAAGACAGGGAGGGGGCACCGGGGAGCTGTTTTTT. Translated: CASSGRQGGGTGELFF. The chain links TRBV6-1 to TRBJ2-2; the D gene could be TRBD1 or TRBD2 (7 bases each). The CDR3 extends over 16 amino acids. Germline V gene data show CDR1 as MNHNS and CDR2 as SASEGT. Between the trimmed V and J ends, which lost 4 bases and 4 bases, there was a span of 16 bases.

This chain joins TRBV9 and TRBJ2-3; 8 nucleotides line up with TRBD2. Trimming cost V 0 bases and J 2 bases; bases outside gene matches: 8. The V gene's germline CDR1 is SGDLS and CDR2 YYNGEE. The CDR3 totals 17 residues. CDR3 in amino acids: CASSVAEGLDLTDTQYF. The CDR3 DNA sequence: TGTGCCAGCAGCGTAGCGGAGGGACTAGACCTCACAGATACGCAGTATTTT.

This chain's CDR3 is CASMTTVGNTIYF. In DNA, the CDR3 is TGTGCCAGCATGACGACCGTCGGAAACACCATATATTTT. The chain has TRBV6-1 and TRBJ1-3; D is uncertain. The V and J ends lost 7 bases and 4 bases respectively, with 11 bases between them. The CDR3 has 13 amino acids. The germline V gene has CDR1 MNHNS and CDR2 SASEGT.

This clone has more than one count but fewer than ten. The chain recombines TRBV5-6 with TRBJ2-7, with D possibly being TRBD1 (6 bases). Trimming took 4 bases from V and 3 from J, leaving 14 bases between them. CDR1 and CDR2 from the germline V gene are SGHDT and YYEEEE. The CDR3 is made up of 14 amino acids. CDR3 in amino acids: CASSPGTNHYEQYF. DNA for the CDR3: TGTGCCAGCAGCCCAGGGACAAACCACTACGAGCAGTACTTC. Together with reference TRBV5-6 and TRBJ2-7, the CDR3 gives the full variable domain: DAGVTQSPTHLIKTRGQQVTLRCSPKSGHDTVSWYQQALGQGPQFIFQYYEEEERQRGNFPDRFSGHQFPNYSSELNVNALLLGDSALYLCASSPGTNHYEQYFGPGTRLTVT.

The chain is built from TRBV28 and TRBJ1-3; D is unclear. Deletions cut 6 bases from V and 7 bases from J, with 13 bases between. CDR3 length: 13 amino acids. CDR1 is MDHEN, CDR2 SYDVKM, per germline. CDR3 region: CASRLPGVNTIYF. DNA for the CDR3: TGTGCCAGCAGACTACCCGGCGTGAACACCATATATTTT.

By sample fraction, this clone is medium-sized. This chain connects TRBV30 to TRBJ2-5; D not certain. The germline V gene has CDR1 GTSNPN and CDR2 SVGIG (reference sequence). The CDR3 runs to 13 residues. V lost 0 bases, J lost 2 bases, and 7 bases lay in between. The CDR3 coding sequence is TGTGCCTGGAGTGTACTGAAACAAGAGACCCAGTACTTC. It codes for CAWSVLKQETQYF.

The chain combines TRBV30 with TRBJ1-5; D perhaps matches TRBD1 (5 bases). The germline V gene has CDR1 GTSNPN and CDR2 SVGIG (reference sequence). The CDR3 is made up of 13 amino acids. Trimming stripped 4 bases from V and 2 bases from J, with 9 bases between. The CDR3 DNA sequence: TGTGCCTGGAAAGGAGGGGGCAATCAGCCCCAGCATTTT. It translates to CAWKGGGNQPQHF.

As concerns this clone: Its ends do not fully match the called genes, so a read error is possible. The chain uses TRBV28 and TRBJ2-7; 10 bases fit TRBD1. The CDR3 is 13 amino acids. CDR1 and CDR2 from the germline V gene are MDHEN and SYDVKM. Here the CDR3 reads CASSPPSDRGQNF. CDR3 DNA: TGTGCCAGCAGTCCCCCGTCCGACAGGGGGCAAAACTTC.

This clone was picked up a small number of times. The chain links TRBV19 to TRBJ2-2; tentative D call: TRBD2 (6 bases). This CDR3 contains 14 residues. Germline loops: CDR1 LNHDA, CDR2 SQIVND (reference sequence). Trimming took off 4 bases at V and 3 bases at J, with 9 bases between the two ends. This CDR3 reads CASSSGTYTGELFF. The CDR3 nucleotides read TGTGCCAGTAGTAGCGGGACCTACACCGGGGAGCTGTTTTTT.

Here the CDR3 reads CASMVLAGSADTQYF. The CDR3 DNA sequence: TGTGCCAGCATGGTGCTAGCGGGGTCCGCAGATACGCAGTATTTT. The chain is built from TRBV6-1 and TRBJ2-3; 9 bases are a match to TRBD2. From germline, CDR1 is MNHNS and CDR2 SASEGT. V was clipped by 7 bases and J by 4 bases; unmatched bases: 9. The CDR3 is 15 amino acids.

The CDR3, as DNA: TGTGCCAGCAGTCTACAGGGTCTACACGAGCAGTACTTC. Its protein product is CASSLQGLHEQYF. This chain links TRBV7-2 with TRBJ2-7, with TRBD1 as a possible D gene (6 bases). Germline values: CDR1 SGHTA, CDR2 FQGNSA. Trimming took 6 bases from V and 5 from J, leaving 14 bases between them. The CDR3 sequence is 13 residues long.

The V gene is TRBV11-3, the J gene TRBJ2-2; 8 bases are shared with TRBD1. The V segment lost 5 bases and the J segment 1 base; nucleotides outside the gene matches: 3. Germline V gives CDR1 SGHNT, CDR2 YENEEA. The CDR3 has 15 residues. Here the CDR3 reads CASSEGTGNTGELFF. CDR3 in DNA: TGTGCCAGCAGCGAGGGGACAGGGAACACCGGGGAGCTGTTTTTT.